These 4 T cell receptor beta chains share one sample of origin, sequenced in a study of OX40 agonist ivuxolimab in advanced cancers. The repertoire was sequenced with immunoSEQ multiplex PCR; TCRdb's copy has only in-frame clones and lacks some. The repertoire holds about 32,000 clones, with more than 75% as singletons. The material was CD4+ or CD8+ T cells sorted from blood, obtained in a trial of the OX40 agonist ivuxolimab. Receptor source: an adult with an advanced solid tumor such as melanoma, head and neck, liver or kidney cancer.

This clone was observed a few times. The chain links TRBV6-1 to TRBJ1-1; unclear D gene. From germline, CDR1 is MNHNS and CDR2 SASEGT. The CDR3 contains 13 residues. With 1 base removed from V and 5 bases from J, the gap between germline ends came to 8 bases. CDR3 region: CASSEERGTEAFF. CDR3 sequence (DNA): TGTGCCAGCAGTGAAGAGAGAGGAACTGAAGCTTTCTTT.

This clone has only a few counts. The V call is TRBV14, the J call TRBJ2-5, with a possible D match to TRBD1 (5 bases). Germline assignment: CDR1 SGHDN and CDR2 FVKESK. V was cut by 5 bases and J by 1 base, with 8 bases left in between. The CDR3 sequence is 13 residues long. The CDR3 sequence is CASSETVQETQYF. In DNA form, the CDR3 reads TGTGCCAGCAGCGAGACAGTCCAAGAGACCCAGTACTTC.

This chain joins TRBV19 and TRBJ2-3; a weak D match, TRBD1 (7 bases). The CDR3 is 14 amino acids. The germline V gene has CDR1 LNHDA and CDR2 SQIVND (reference sequence). V lost 5 bases and J lost 5, with 14 bases in between. CDR3 DNA: TGTGCCAGTAGTGCAGGGGGGCCTGGAGATACGCAGTATTTT. Its protein product is CASSAGGPGDTQYF.

V usage is TRBV9 and J usage is TRBJ2-5; D may be TRBD1 (6 bases). The J call may be wrong; the DNA end is better matched by TRBJ2-7. The CDR3 loop spans 14 amino acids. The germline CDR1 and CDR2 sequences are SGDLS and YYNGEE. CDR3 nucleotide sequence: TGTGCCAGCAGCGTAGATGAGGGGGCCTACGAGCAGTACTTC. Translating gives CASSVDEGAYEQYF.